Many counts were recorded for the clone carrying this T cell receptor (beta chain). Using RNA transcripts as the source, TCR beta CDR3 regions were amplified. The TCR CDR3 was amplified in a first-round RT-PCR using the HTBI primer set. TCRdb analysed the multiplex PCR reads with MiXCR anew, one entry per CDR3 protein. Among 450,000 to 700,000 distinct CDR3 sequences, 46% were seen once, and the ten largest hold about 20%. The CDR3 covers 12 residues. Trimming pared 5 bases from V and 4 bases from J, leaving 6 bases between. CDR1 and CDR2 from the germline V gene are ENHRY and SYGVKD. This entry belongs to a study of T cells in Graves' hyperthyroidism and ophthalmopathy.

The TCR sequence derives from an adult woman with Graves' disease, either hyperthyroidism or ophthalmopathy (not recorded which). The sample was peripheral blood or thyroid tissue (not recorded which). This chain joins TRBV10-3 and TRBJ1-3; D unresolved. The CDR3 spells CAISTTGNTIYF. The CDR3 DNA is TGTGCCATCAGTACCACAGGAAACACCATATATTTT.